This record covers a single T cell receptor (beta chain). The CDR3 has 16 residues. Germline lookup yields CDR1 SGHTA and CDR2 FQGNSA. The V and J ends lost 3 bases and 3 bases respectively, with 15 bases between them. Assignment of participants to cohorts was predicated upon participant-reported clinical history. Two negative PCRs, clearance, or symptom resolution had been documented for recovered Cohort 3 donors. The sample is drawn from a study of blood T cell repertoires in COVID-19. Study context: COVID-19 samples from acute and convalescent phases originated in the United States, Italy and Spain.

Clones were sequenced by immunoSEQ multiplex PCR, and TCRdb holds only the in-frame ones, with some missing. The table lists around 190,000 clones, just over 85% of them singletons, with approximately 9.4% in the top ten. The sample comprised PBMCs or T cells enriched from blood (not recorded which). This TCR derives from a woman aged 18-29 years who had recovered from COVID-19. This chain connects TRBV7-2 to TRBJ1-5, with D tentatively TRBD1 (5 bases). The CDR3 loop reads CASSFGWGGNNQPQHF. The CDR3 DNA reads TGTGCCAGCAGCTTCGGTTGGGGGGGGAACAATCAGCCCCAGCATTTT.